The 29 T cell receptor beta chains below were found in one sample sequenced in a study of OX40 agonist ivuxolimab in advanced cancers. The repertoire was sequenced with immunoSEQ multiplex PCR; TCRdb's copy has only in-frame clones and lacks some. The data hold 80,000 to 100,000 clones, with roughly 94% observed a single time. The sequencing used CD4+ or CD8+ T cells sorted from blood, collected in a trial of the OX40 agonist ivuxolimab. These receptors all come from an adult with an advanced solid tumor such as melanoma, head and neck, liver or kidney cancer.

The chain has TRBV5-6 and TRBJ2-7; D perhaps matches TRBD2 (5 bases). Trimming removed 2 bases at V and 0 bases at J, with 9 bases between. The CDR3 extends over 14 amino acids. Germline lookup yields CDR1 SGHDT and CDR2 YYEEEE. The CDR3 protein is CASSLGLGSYEQYF. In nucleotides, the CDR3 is TGTGCCAGCAGCTTAGGACTTGGCTCCTACGAGCAGTACTTC.

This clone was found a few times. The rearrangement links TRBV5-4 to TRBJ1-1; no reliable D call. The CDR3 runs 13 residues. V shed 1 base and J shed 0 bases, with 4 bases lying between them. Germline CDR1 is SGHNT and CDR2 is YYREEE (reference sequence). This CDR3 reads CASSLRLNTEAFF. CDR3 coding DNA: TGTGCCAGCAGCTTGAGACTGAACACTGAAGCTTTCTTT.

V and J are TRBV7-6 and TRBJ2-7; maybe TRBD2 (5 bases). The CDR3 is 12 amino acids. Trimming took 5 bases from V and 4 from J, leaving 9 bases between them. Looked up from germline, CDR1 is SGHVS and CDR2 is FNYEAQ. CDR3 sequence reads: CASSPREYEQYF. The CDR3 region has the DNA TGTGCCAGCAGCCCTAGGGAGTACGAGCAGTACTTC.

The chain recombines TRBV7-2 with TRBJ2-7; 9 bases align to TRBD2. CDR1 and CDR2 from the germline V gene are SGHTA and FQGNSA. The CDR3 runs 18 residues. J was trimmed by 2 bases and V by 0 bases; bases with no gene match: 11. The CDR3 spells CASSLASGGRPSTYEQYF. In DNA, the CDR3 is TGTGCCAGCAGCTTAGCTAGCGGGGGCCGACCATCTACCTACGAGCAGTACTTC.

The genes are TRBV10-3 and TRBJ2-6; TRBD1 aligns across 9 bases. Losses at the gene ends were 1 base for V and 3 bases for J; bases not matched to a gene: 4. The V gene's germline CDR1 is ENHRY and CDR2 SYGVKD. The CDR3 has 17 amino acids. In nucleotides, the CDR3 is TGTGCCATCAGTGAGTGGGGGACAGGGTTTGGGGCCAACGTCCTGACTTTC. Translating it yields CAISEWGTGFGANVLTF.

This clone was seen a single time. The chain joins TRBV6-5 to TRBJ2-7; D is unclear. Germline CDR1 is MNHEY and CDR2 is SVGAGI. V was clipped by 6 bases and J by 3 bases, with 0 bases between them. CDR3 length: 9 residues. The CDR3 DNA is TGTGCCAGCAGCTACGAGCAGTACTTC. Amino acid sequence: CASSYEQYF.

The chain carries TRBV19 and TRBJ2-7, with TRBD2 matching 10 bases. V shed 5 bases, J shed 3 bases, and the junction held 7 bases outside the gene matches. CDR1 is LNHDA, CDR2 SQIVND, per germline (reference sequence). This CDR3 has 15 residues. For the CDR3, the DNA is TGTGCCAGTAGTGTTATAGCGGGAGGCCGCTACGAGCAGTACTTC. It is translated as CASSVIAGGRYEQYF. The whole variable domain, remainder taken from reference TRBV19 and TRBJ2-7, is DGGITQSPKYLFRKEGQNVTLSCEQNLNHDAMYWYRQDPGQGLRLIYYSQIVNDFQKGDIAEGYSVSREKKESFPLTVTSAQKNPTAFYLCASSVIAGGRYEQYFGPGTRLTVT.

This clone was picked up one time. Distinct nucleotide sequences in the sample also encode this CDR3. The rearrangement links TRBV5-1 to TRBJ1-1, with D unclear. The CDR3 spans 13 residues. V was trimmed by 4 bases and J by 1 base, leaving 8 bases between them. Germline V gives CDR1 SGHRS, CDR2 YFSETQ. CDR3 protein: CASSLASNTEAFF. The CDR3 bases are TGCGCCAGCAGCCTAGCTTCGAACACTGAAGCTTTCTTT.

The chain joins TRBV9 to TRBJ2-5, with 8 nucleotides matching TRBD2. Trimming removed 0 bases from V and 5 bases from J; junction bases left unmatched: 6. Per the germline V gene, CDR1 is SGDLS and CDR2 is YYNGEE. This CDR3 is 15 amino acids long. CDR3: CASSVGTSTGETQYF. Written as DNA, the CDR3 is TGTGCCAGCAGCGTAGGGACTAGCACCGGGGAGACCCAGTACTTC.

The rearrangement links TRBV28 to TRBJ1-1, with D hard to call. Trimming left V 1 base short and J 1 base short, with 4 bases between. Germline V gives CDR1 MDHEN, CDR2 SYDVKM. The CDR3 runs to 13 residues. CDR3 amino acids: CASSLSGNTEAFF. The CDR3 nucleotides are TGTGCCAGCAGTTTATCAGGGAACACTGAAGCTTTCTTT.

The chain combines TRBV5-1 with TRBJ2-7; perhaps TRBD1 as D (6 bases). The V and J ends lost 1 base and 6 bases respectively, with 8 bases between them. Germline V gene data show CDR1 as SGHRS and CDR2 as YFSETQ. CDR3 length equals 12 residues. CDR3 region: CASSLKTGEQYF. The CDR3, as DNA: TGCGCCAGCAGCTTGAAGACAGGCGAGCAGTACTTC.

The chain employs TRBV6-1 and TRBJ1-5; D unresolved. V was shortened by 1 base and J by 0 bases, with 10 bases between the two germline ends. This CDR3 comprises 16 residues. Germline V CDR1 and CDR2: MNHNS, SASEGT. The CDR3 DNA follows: TGTGCCAGCAGTGAAGGCTGGGGTTATAGCAATCAGCCCCAGCATTTT. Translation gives CASSEGWGYSNQPQHF.

The CDR3 region has the DNA TGTGCCAGCAGTCCTAGCGCCGGGACTGAAGCTTTCTTT. The encoded protein is CASSPSAGTEAFF. The rearrangement joins TRBV28 to TRBJ1-1; D uncertain. This CDR3 contains 13 residues. Trimming pared 5 bases from V and 5 bases from J, leaving 12 bases between. The germline V gene has CDR1 MDHEN and CDR2 SYDVKM. The variable domain in full, completed from reference TRBV28 and TRBJ1-1, reads DVKVTQSSRYLVKRTGEKVFLECVQDMDHENMFWYRQDPGLGLRLIYFSYDVKMKEKGDIPEGYSVSREKKERFSLILESASTNQTSMYLCASSPSAGTEAFFGQGTRLTVV.

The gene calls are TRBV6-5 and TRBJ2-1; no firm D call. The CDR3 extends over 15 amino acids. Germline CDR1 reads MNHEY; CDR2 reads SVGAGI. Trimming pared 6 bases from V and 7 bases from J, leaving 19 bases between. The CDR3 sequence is CASSLLITTANEQFF. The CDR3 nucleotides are TGTGCCAGCAGCCTCCTCATCACGACGGCTAATGAGCAGTTCTTC.

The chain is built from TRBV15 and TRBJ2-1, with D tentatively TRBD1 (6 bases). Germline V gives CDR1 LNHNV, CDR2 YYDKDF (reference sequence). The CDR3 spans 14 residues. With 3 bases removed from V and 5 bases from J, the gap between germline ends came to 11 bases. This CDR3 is CATSSPAGDNEQFF. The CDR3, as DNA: TGTGCCACCAGCAGCCCAGCAGGGGACAATGAGCAGTTCTTC.

The CDR3 coding sequence is TGTGCCAGCAGCTTGTGGACAGGGGACGCAGATACGCAGTATTTT. Its protein product is CASSLWTGDADTQYF. J is TRBJ2-3 and V is TRBV5-6, with 9 bases fitting TRBD1. Per the germline V gene, CDR1 is SGHDT and CDR2 is YYEEEE. The CDR3 contains 15 residues. The V and J ends lost 1 base and 4 bases, in that order; junction bases with no gene match: 4.

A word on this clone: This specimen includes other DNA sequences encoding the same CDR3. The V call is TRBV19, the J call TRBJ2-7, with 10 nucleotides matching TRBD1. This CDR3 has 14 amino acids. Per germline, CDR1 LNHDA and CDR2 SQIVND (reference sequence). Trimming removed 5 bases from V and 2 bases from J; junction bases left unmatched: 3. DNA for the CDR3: TGTGCCAGTAGTCTGGGGACAGGGGCCTACGAGCAGTACTTC. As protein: CASSLGTGAYEQYF.

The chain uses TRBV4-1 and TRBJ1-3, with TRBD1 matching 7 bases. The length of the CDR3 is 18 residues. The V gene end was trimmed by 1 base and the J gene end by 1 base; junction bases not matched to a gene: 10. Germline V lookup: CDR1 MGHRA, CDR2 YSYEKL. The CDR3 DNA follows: TGCGCCAGCAGCCAAGCGTGGGACAGAGATATTTCTGGAAACACCATATATTTT. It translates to CASSQAWDRDISGNTIYF.

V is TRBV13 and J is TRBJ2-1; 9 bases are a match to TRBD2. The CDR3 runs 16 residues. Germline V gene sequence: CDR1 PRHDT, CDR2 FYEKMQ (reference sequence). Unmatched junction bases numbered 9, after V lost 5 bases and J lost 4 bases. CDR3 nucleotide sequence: TGTGCCAGCAGCCCGTCGACTAGCGGCACATACAATGAGCAGTTCTTC. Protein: CASSPSTSGTYNEQFF.

The CDR3, as DNA: TGTGCCAGCAGCGTTCAGGGGGCGGTTAATTCACCCCTCCACTTT. As protein: CASSVQGAVNSPLHF. The chain couples TRBV9 to TRBJ1-6; TRBD1 matches at 8 bases. CDR3 length: 15 amino acids. V lost 2 bases to trimming and J lost 6 bases; unmatched junction nucleotides: 4. Germline V gene sequence: CDR1 SGDLS, CDR2 YYNGEE.

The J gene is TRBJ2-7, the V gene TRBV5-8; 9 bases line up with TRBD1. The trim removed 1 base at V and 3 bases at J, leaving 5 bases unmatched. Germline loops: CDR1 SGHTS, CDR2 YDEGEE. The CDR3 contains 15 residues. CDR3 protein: CASSLKNRGHYEQYF. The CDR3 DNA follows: TGTGCCAGCAGCTTGAAGAACAGGGGGCACTACGAGCAGTACTTC.

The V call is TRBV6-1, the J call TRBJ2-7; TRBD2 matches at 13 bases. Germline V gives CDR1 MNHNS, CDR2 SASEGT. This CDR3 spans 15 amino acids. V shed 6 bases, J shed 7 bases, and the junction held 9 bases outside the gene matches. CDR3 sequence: CASRVGGTSGVEQYF. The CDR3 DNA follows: TGTGCCAGCAGAGTAGGGGGGACTAGCGGGGTGGAGCAGTACTTC.

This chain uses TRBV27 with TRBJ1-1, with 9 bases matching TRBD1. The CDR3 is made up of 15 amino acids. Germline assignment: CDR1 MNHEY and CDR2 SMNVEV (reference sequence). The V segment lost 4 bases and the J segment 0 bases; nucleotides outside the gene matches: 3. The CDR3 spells CASSSQGAMNTEAFF. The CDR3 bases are TGTGCCAGCAGTTCACAGGGGGCAATGAACACTGAAGCTTTCTTT.

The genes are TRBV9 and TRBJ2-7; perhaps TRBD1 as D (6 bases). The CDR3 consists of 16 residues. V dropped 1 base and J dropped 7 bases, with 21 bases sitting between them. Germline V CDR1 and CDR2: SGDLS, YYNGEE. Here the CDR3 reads CASSVKTLGALWEQYF. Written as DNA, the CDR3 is TGTGCCAGCAGCGTAAAAACCCTGGGGGCTTTGTGGGAGCAGTACTTC.

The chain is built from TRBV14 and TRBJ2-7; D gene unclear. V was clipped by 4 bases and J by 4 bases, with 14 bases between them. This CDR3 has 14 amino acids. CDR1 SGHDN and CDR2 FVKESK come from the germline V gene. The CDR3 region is CASSPFQDGYEQYF. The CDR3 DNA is TGTGCCAGCAGCCCCTTTCAGGACGGGTACGAGCAGTACTTC.

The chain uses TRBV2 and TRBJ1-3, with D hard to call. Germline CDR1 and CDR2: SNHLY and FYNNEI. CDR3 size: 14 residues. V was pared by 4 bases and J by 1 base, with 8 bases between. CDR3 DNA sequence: TGTGCCAGCAGTGTTGCAGGTTCTGGAAACACCATATATTTT. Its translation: CASSVAGSGNTIYF.

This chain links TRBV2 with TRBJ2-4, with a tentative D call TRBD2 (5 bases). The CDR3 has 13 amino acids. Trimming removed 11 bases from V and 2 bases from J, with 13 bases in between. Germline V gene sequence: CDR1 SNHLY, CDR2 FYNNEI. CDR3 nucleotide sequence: TGTGCCTCCAATCCGGGATCCAAAAACATTCAGTACTTC. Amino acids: CASNPGSKNIQYF.

In DNA, the CDR3 is TGTGCCAGCAGTTTACGCGGGGGACAGAACACTGAAGCTTTCTTT. Its translation: CASSLRGGQNTEAFF. The V and J genes are TRBV27 and TRBJ1-1; a weak D match, TRBD1 (6 bases). V was trimmed by 2 bases and J by 1 base, leaving 11 bases between them. The length of the CDR3 is 15 residues. CDR1 is MNHEY, CDR2 SMNVEV, per germline (reference sequence).

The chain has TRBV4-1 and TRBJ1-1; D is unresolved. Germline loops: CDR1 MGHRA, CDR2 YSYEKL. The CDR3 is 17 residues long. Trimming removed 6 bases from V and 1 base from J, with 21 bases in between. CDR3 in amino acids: CASSRTGFSRENTEAFF. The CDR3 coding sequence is TGCGCCAGCAGTAGGACCGGTTTTTCTCGTGAGAACACTGAAGCTTTCTTT.